Presented here are 13 T cell receptor beta chains from one specimen sequenced in a study of cytomegalovirus exposure and HLA in healthy donors. The PCR was carried out with 60 Vbeta primers and 13 Jbeta primers. TCRdb's table, derived via immunoSEQ multiplex PCR, lists solely in-frame clones and lacks some. The sample has 45,000 to 60,000 clones. Sequencing was done on a sample of PBMCs. Receptors were obtained from a male donor in good health and CMV-seronegative.

This rearrangement joins TRBV12-1 to TRBJ1-5. TRBV12-1 is an annotated pseudogene. The CDR3 spans 19 residues. CDR3 nucleotides: TGTGCCAGCAGCTTTGTCCGGGGTCTAGGCCAAGATAGCAATCAGCCCCAGCATTTT. This codes for CASSFVRGLGQDSNQPQHF.

The rearrangement uses TRBV6-5 and TRBJ2-2; no reliable D call. V was trimmed by 0 bases and J by 6 bases, leaving 11 bases between them. Per germline, CDR1 MNHEY and CDR2 SVGAGI. The CDR3 consists of 15 residues. Here the CDR3 DNA reads TGTGCCAGCAGTTACTCGAAGCCGGTTGCCGGGGAGCTGTTTTTT. It yields the protein CASSYSKPVAGELFF.

Written as DNA, the CDR3 is TGTGCCAGCTCACCACCGATGCAGACAGGGGTTCGGAATACGCAGTATTTT. Translation gives CASSPPMQTGVRNTQYF. The chain carries TRBV18 and TRBJ2-3; 8 bases are a match to TRBD1. The CDR3 length is 17 residues. J gave up 7 bases and V 0 bases, and 12 bases lay outside the gene matches. The V gene's germline CDR1 is KGHSH and CDR2 LQKENI.

V usage is TRBV2 and J usage is TRBJ1-1; D is undetermined. CDR3 length: 13 residues. Germline V CDR1 and CDR2: SNHLY, FYNNEI. V lost 7 bases, J lost 0 bases, and 9 bases lay in between. DNA of the CDR3: TGTGCCAGCAAAGGACTGATGAACACTGAAGCTTTCTTT. Protein sequence: CASKGLMNTEAFF.

The CDR3 DNA reads as TGCGCCAGCAGCCAAGGAGCAACGGCTAGGGGCGGCTACACCTTC. Amino acids: CASSQGATARGGYTF. This chain uses TRBV4-1 with TRBJ1-2; D may be TRBD1 (5 bases). V shed 1 base and J shed 8 bases, with 17 bases lying between them. CDR1 and CDR2 from the germline V gene are MGHRA and YSYEKL. This CDR3 is built from 15 residues.

The chain recombines TRBV7-2 with TRBJ1-6, with D perhaps matching TRBD1 (6 bases). From germline, CDR1 is SGHTA and CDR2 FQGNSA. V dropped 3 bases and J dropped 8 bases, with 11 bases sitting between them. The CDR3 has 14 residues. CDR3 in amino acids: CASSFLSGDSPLHF. The CDR3 nucleotides are TGTGCCAGCAGCTTTCTTTCAGGGGATTCACCCCTCCACTTT.

The rearrangement joins TRBV29-1 to TRBJ1-1; D may be TRBD1 (6 bases). This CDR3 has 15 residues. Germline V CDR1 and CDR2: SQVTM, ANQGSEA. V was clipped by 4 bases and J by 1 base, with 16 bases between them. This CDR3 reads CSVAGIGGTNTEAFF. CDR3 in DNA: TGCAGCGTTGCGGGTATTGGGGGCACGAACACTGAAGCTTTCTTT.

The chain recombines TRBV9 with TRBJ2-7; 10 bases are shared with TRBD2. CDR3 length: 14 residues. V lost 0 bases, J lost 4 bases, and 1 base stayed unmatched. The germline CDR1 and CDR2 sequences are SGDLS and YYNGEE. The CDR3 DNA follows: TGTGCCAGCAGCGTAGGGACTAGCGGTTACGAGCAGTACTTC. This gives the protein CASSVGTSGYEQYF.

The chain recombines TRBV18 with TRBJ1-1; 7 nucleotides match TRBD1. This CDR3 is 13 amino acids long. The germline CDR1 and CDR2 sequences are KGHSH and LQKENI. Trimming at V came to 6 bases and at J to 4 bases, leaving 5 bases not matched to a gene. The CDR3 region has the DNA TGTGCCAGCTCTCCTACAGGGGTCACTGAAGCTTTCTTT. This codes for CASSPTGVTEAFF.

The chain joins TRBV6-5 to TRBJ2-5, with D possibly matching TRBD2 (6 bases). The length of the CDR3 is 15 residues. Germline CDR1 reads MNHEY; CDR2 reads SVGAGI. Between the trimmed V and J ends, which lost 2 bases and 5 bases, there was a span of 15 bases. The CDR3 nucleotides read TGTGCCAGCAGTTACGCGGGAAGCGGGTATGAGACCCAGTACTTC. This translates into CASSYAGSGYETQYF.

The J gene is TRBJ1-2, the V gene TRBV29-1; no clear D gene. The ends were cut back, 3 bases at V and 4 bases at J, with 15 bases in the middle. This CDR3 contains 14 residues. Germline CDR1 reads SQVTM; CDR2 reads ANQGSEA. The CDR3: CSVETAGNFYGYTF. CDR3 DNA sequence: TGCAGCGTTGAGACGGCAGGAAACTTCTATGGCTACACCTTC.

V and J are TRBV29-1 and TRBJ2-5; D might be TRBD1 (5 bases). The J call is in doubt because the DNA end fits TRBJ2-7 better. There are 13 residues in the CDR3. CDR1 is SQVTM, CDR2 ANQGSEA, per germline. The CDR3 region has the DNA TGCAGCGTTGAGCTGGACACCGCCTACGAGCAGTACTTC. Its protein product is CSVELDTAYEQYF.

In nucleotides, the CDR3 is TGTGCCTGGAGTGTCCTAGGAACTCAGCCCCAGCATTTT. Protein sequence: CAWSVLGTQPQHF. The chain uses TRBV30 and TRBJ1-5, with D hard to call. The CDR3 length is 13 residues. Germline-derived CDR1 and CDR2 are GTSNPN and SVGIG (reference sequence). The V end lost 0 bases, the J end lost 6 bases, and 9 bases lay between the germline ends. The whole variable domain, remainder taken from reference TRBV30 and TRBJ1-5, is SQTIHQWPATLVQPVGSPLSLECTVEGTSNPNLYWYRQAAGRGLQLLFYSVGIGQISSEVPQNLSASRPQDRQFILSSKKLLLSDSGFYLCAWSVLGTQPQHFGDGTRLSIL.